This entry describes one TCR beta chain. A few counts support this clone. No cognate antigen has been identified for it. No quality values exist for individual bases; no much larger clone is one base distant. TCRbeta CDR3 regions were amplified from genomic DNA by means of the immunoSEQ Assay, a bias-controlled multiplex PCR. The study's processing was this. Nucleated cell counts per sample were estimated from amplification of reference gene primers within the assay. To quantify the absolute abundance of each unique TCRbeta CDR3 rearrangement, sequence reads were collapsed and filtered. Productive Simpson clonality was computed per sample as the square root of Simpson's diversity index over productive rearrangements. TCRdb limited this immuneACCESS table to in-frame rearrangements with V and J called. A share of clones is missing; checked studies link under half to unresolved V genes, and the rest is unexplained. That table furnishes V, J and clone size, whereas the DNA furnished D and trimming. The sample includes around 250,000 clones, with approximately 83% observed a single time. The ten biggest clones cover about 4.4% of the sample.

The data are from a study of blood T cell repertoires in COVID-19 (dated by TCRdb to 2020 to 2021). At the level of the whole study: Collaborator samples came from the United States, Italy and Spain and covered acute and convalescent phases of COVID-19. The repertoires were released in a freely available public database meant as a resource for research on the immune response to SARS-CoV-2. Where available, HLA class I and class II types were obtained from metadata supplied by the sample provider rather than from assay-based typing. The dataset comprised deeply sampled blood TCRbeta repertoires from subjects exposed to, actively infected with, or recovered from COVID-19. Samples came from the ongoing ImmuneRACE study (first 160 participants) plus 1,254 subjects from 6 global collaborators. The prospective study material was composed of cDNA or gDNA derived from T cells, B-cell-depleted T cells, or PBMCs. Sample metadata almost always included a de-identified subject ID, COVID-19 status, age in years and sex. What the authors observed across the whole study: Clinical and demographic metadata were provided uncurated, with the amount varying by source and participant.

The CDR3 starts with the cysteine, ends with the phenylalanine, and has 13 residues. This entry keeps only the CDR3 DNA: 39 bases, framed from base 1. The trim is 10 bases for V and 2 bases for J, with a gap of 12 bases between the germline ends. CDR1 and CDR2 are drawn from the germline V gene (reference sequence): WNHNN, SYGVQD. Collaborating institutions collected whole blood in K2EDTA tubes following their own protocols. Collaborator samples were shipped for TCRbeta analysis as frozen whole blood, isolated PBMCs, or DNA extracted from either sample type. The sequenced sample was peripheral blood. This sequence was found in a man over 45 with active or convalescent COVID-19. The V gene is TRBV10-1 and the J gene is TRBJ1-5, with the D gene not confidently named. In nucleotides, the sequence is TGCGCCACCAGACGACTAGGCAATCAGCCCCAGCATTTT. Its translation reads: CATRRLGNQPQHF.